Presented here are 9 T cell receptor beta chains from one specimen sequenced in a study of T cell repertoires in cytomegalovirus infection. Their cognate antigens are unknown. Each CDR3 protein is one row after TCRdb ran MiXCR on the reads. The sample holds fewer than 85,000 distinct CDR3 sequences; approximately 46% are singletons and the top ten take approximately 95%. The source was CD8+ T cells from cultured PBMCs, collected from culture after CMV antigen stimulation. The receptor set was obtained from a human donor in good health (CMV status not recorded). Some clones in this sample may be carry-over from other donors' samples.

This clonotype was counted only a few times. The rearrangement uses TRBV7-6 and TRBJ2-2; the match to TRBD1 covers 7 bases. The CDR3 runs 16 residues. Germline CDR1 reads SGHVS; CDR2 reads FNYEAQ. V lost 5 bases, J lost 5 bases, and 11 bases stayed unmatched. The CDR3 reads CASSDRQGSVTGELFF. The CDR3 DNA reads as TGTGCCAGCAGCGACCGACAGGGATCGGTGACCGGGGAGCTGTTTTTT.

The chain joins TRBV2 to TRBJ2-2; tentative D call: TRBD2 (6 bases). This CDR3 contains 15 residues. CDR1 is SNHLY and CDR2 is FYNNEI in the germline V gene. V gave up 3 bases and J gave up 4 bases, with 12 bases separating them. This CDR3 reads CASSDRRAGTGELFF. CDR3 coding DNA: TGTGCCAGCAGTGATAGGAGGGCGGGCACCGGGGAGCTGTTTTTT.

The chain joins TRBV12-3 or TRBV12-4 to TRBJ2-3; 10 bases line up with TRBD2. V was clipped by 1 base and J by 5 bases; unmatched bases: 15. There are 19 residues in the CDR3. CDR3 DNA sequence: TGTGCCAGCAGTTTAGGGCTAGCGGGAGCCTCATTTAGGGGAGATACGCAGTATTTT. It is translated as CASSLGLAGASFRGDTQYF.

The chain recombines TRBV14 with TRBJ1-2; TRBD1 aligns across 7 bases. This CDR3 spans 14 amino acids. V lost 2 bases, J lost 3 bases, and 3 bases stayed unmatched. Germline CDR1 is SGHDN and CDR2 is FVKESK. The CDR3 sequence is CASSQSGQDYGYTF. The CDR3 DNA follows: TGTGCCAGCAGCCAATCTGGACAGGACTATGGCTACACCTTC.

J is TRBJ1-1 and V is TRBV4-2, with D perhaps TRBD1 (5 bases). CDR1 and CDR2 from the germline V gene are LGHNA and YNFKEQ. The CDR3 has 14 amino acids. V shed 3 bases and J shed 6 bases, with 14 bases lying between them. The CDR3: CASSQEVGAAEAFF. The CDR3 nucleotides read TGTGCCAGCAGCCAGGAGGTCGGGGCGGCTGAAGCTTTCTTT.

This chain links TRBV29-1 with TRBJ2-7, with TRBD2 identical over 10 bases. CDR1 is SQVTM, CDR2 ANQGSEA, per germline. This CDR3 region has 14 residues. V lost 6 bases, J lost 3 bases, and 8 bases stayed unmatched. CDR3 residues: CSVSGRAEGYEQYF. The CDR3 bases are TGCAGCGTAAGCGGGAGGGCCGAGGGCTACGAGCAGTACTTC.

This clonotype was detected only a few times. The genes are TRBV12-3 or TRBV12-4 and TRBJ1-2; 11 positions match TRBD1. Unmatched junction bases numbered 10, after V lost 5 bases and J lost 2 bases. The length of the CDR3 is 17 residues. This CDR3 reads CASSPTRGQGGNYGYTF. CDR3 nucleotides: TGTGCCAGCAGTCCTACTAGGGGACAGGGGGGGAACTATGGCTACACCTTC.

The CDR3 sequence is CASSEKERGGQNEQFF. The CDR3 DNA reads as TGTGCCAGCAGTGAGAAAGAGCGGGGGGGCCAGAATGAGCAGTTCTTC. The genes are TRBV6-1 and TRBJ2-1; 10 nucleotides match TRBD2. J lost 7 bases, V lost 3 bases, and 9 bases had no gene match. Germline assignment: CDR1 MNHNS and CDR2 SASEGT. CDR3 length: 16 residues.

This chain uses TRBV7-9 with TRBJ2-7; 9 nucleotides match TRBD2. The CDR3 length is 18 residues. The ends lost 3 bases at V and 3 bases at J; junction bases unmatched: 15. Germline values: CDR1 SEHNR, CDR2 FQNEAQ (reference sequence). DNA for the CDR3: TGTGCCAGCAGCTTCGCCCTAGGGCTAGCGGGAAATAACTACGAGCAGTACTTC. It encodes CASSFALGLAGNNYEQYF.